This entry features one T cell receptor beta chain sequence. V shed 4 bases and J 4 bases; nucleotides not matched to a gene: 5. This CDR3 has 15 amino acids. Per the germline V gene, CDR1 is MRHNA and CDR2 is SNTAGT. The repertoire was sequenced with immunoSEQ multiplex PCR; TCRdb's copy has only in-frame clones and lacks some. The data contain approximately 50,000 clones, about 89% of them singletons. This specimen belongs to a study of T cell changes during pregnancy in multiple sclerosis. This TCR was recovered from a female donor with multiple sclerosis, enrolled in a pregnancy study. The J gene is TRBJ2-3, the V gene TRBV6-4, with TRBD2 identical over 10 bases. The specimen was CD8+ T cells from peripheral blood mononuclear cells, collected after pregnancy. The CDR3 spells CASSGASGGADTQYF. The CDR3 DNA reads TGTGCCAGCAGTGGGGCTAGCGGGGGCGCAGATACGCAGTATTTT.